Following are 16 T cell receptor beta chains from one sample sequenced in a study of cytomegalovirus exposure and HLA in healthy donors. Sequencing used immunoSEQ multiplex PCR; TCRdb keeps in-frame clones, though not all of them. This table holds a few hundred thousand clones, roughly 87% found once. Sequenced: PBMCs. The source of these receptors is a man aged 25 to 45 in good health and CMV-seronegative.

The CDR3 DNA follows: TGCGCCAGCAGCTTGGACGCTAGCCGGAGGAAGTGGGAGACCCAGTACTTC. Amino acids: CASSLDASRRKWETQYF. The genes are TRBV5-1 and TRBJ2-5; tentative D call: TRBD2 (5 bases). Germline V gene sequence: CDR1 SGHRS, CDR2 YFSETQ. Between the trimmed V and J ends, which lost 0 bases and 5 bases, there was a span of 20 bases. This CDR3 has 17 amino acids.

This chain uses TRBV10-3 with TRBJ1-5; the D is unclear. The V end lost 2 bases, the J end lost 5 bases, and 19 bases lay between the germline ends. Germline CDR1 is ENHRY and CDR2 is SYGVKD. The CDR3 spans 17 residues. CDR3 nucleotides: TGTGCCATCAGTGAGACCATGGGCCCAGGTTCGGATCAGCCCCAGCATTTT. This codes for CAISETMGPGSDQPQHF.

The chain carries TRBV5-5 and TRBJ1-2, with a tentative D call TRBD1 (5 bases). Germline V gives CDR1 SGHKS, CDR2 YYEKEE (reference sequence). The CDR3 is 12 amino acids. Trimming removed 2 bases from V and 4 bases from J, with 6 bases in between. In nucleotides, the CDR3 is TGTGCCAGCAGCTTCCAGGGCTATGGCTACACCTTC. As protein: CASSFQGYGYTF.

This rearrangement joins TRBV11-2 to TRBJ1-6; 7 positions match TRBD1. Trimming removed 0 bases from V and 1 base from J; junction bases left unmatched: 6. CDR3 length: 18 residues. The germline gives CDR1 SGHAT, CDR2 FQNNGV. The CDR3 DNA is TGTGCCAGCAGCTTAGATAAGAGACAGGGATCCTATAATTCACCCCTCCACTTT. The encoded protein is CASSLDKRQGSYNSPLHF.

For the CDR3, the DNA is TGCGCCAGCAGGCGTGACAGGGGACAAGAGACCCAGTACTTC. It yields the protein CASRRDRGQETQYF. This rearrangement joins TRBV5-1 to TRBJ2-5, with 8 bases matching TRBD1. The CDR3 consists of 14 residues. Germline V CDR1 and CDR2: SGHRS, YFSETQ. V trimming: 5 bases; J trimming: 2 bases; junction bases outside the gene matches: 5.

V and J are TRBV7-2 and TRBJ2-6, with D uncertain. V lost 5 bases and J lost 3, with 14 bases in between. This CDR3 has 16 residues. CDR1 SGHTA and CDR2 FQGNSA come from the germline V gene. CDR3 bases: TGTGCCAGCAGCCTATCCGTGTTGAGTGGGGCCAACGTCCTGACTTTC. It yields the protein CASSLSVLSGANVLTF.

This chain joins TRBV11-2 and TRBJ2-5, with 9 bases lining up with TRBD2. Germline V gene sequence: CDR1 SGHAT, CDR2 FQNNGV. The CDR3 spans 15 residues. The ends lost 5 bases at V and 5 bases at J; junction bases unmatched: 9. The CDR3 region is CASSLAGFGRETQYF. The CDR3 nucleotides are TGTGCCAGCAGCCTAGCGGGGTTCGGCAGGGAGACCCAGTACTTC.

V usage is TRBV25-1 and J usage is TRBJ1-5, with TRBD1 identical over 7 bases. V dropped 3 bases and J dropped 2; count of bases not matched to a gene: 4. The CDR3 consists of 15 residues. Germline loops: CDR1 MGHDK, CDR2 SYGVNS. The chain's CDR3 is CASSDPGTGNQPQHF. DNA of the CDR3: TGTGCCAGCAGTGACCCAGGGACAGGCAATCAGCCCCAGCATTTT.

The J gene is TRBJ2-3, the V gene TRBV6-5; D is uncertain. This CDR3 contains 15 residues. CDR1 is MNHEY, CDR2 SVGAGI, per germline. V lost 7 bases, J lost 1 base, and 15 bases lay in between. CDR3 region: CASKPTSERTDTQYF. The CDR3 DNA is TGTGCCAGCAAACCTACCTCCGAGCGCACAGATACGCAGTATTTT.

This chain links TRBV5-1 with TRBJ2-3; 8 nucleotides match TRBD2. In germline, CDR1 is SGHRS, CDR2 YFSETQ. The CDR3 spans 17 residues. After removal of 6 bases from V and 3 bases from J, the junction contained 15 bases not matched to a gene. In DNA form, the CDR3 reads TGCGCCAGCAAACTAATAGAAGCGGGGGTCCTGACAGATACGCAGTATTTT. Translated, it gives CASKLIEAGVLTDTQYF.

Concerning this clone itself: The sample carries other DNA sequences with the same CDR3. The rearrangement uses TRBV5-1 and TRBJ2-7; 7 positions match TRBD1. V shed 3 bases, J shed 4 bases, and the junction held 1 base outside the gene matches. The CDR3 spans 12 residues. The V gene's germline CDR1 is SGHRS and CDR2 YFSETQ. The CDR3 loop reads CASSSQGYEQYF. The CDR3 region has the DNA TGCGCCAGCAGCTCACAGGGGTACGAGCAGTACTTC. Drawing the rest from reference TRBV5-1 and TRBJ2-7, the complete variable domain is KAGVTQTPRYLIKTRGQQVTLSCSPISGHRSVSWYQQTPGQGLQFLFEYFSETQRNKGNFPGRFSGRQFSNSRSEMNVSTLELGDSALYLCASSSQGYEQYFGPGTRLTVT.

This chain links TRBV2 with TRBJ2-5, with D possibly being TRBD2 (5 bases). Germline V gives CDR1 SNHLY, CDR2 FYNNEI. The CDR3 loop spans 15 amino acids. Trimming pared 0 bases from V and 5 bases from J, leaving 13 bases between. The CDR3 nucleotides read TGTGCCAGCAGTGAAGCCCGACTCCCGGGGGAGACCCAGTACTTC. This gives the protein CASSEARLPGETQYF.

CDR3 residues: CASSFGQDWNEKLFF. The CDR3 region has the DNA TGTGCCAGCAGCTTTGGACAAGATTGGAATGAAAAACTGTTTTTT. The chain carries TRBV7-6 and TRBJ1-4; D is possibly TRBD1 (5 bases). The CDR3 contains 15 residues. Deletions cut 3 bases from V and 5 bases from J, with 13 bases between. CDR1 and CDR2 (germline): SGHVS, FNYEAQ.

This CDR3 reads CASKAGAAYEQYF. Here the CDR3 DNA reads TGTGCCAGTAAGGCAGGGGCGGCCTACGAGCAGTACTTC. V and J are TRBV27 and TRBJ2-7, with a possible D match to TRBD1 (6 bases). Per germline, CDR1 MNHEY and CDR2 SMNVEV (reference sequence). The CDR3 runs 13 residues. The V gene lost 9 bases and the J gene lost 2 bases, with 14 bases spanning the gap.

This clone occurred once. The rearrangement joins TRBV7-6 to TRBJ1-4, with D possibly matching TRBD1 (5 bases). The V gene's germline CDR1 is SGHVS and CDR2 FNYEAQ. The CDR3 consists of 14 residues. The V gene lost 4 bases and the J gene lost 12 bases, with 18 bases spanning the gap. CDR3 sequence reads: CASSSYGGGVELFF. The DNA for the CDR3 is TGTGCCAGCAGCTCTTATGGGGGAGGAGTAGAACTGTTTTTT.

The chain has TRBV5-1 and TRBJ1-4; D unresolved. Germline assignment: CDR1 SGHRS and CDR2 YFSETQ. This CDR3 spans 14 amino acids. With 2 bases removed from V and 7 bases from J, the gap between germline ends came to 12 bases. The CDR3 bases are TGCGCCAGCAGCTTTGGAGGTGAGGGTGAAAAACTGTTTTTT. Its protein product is CASSFGGEGEKLFF.